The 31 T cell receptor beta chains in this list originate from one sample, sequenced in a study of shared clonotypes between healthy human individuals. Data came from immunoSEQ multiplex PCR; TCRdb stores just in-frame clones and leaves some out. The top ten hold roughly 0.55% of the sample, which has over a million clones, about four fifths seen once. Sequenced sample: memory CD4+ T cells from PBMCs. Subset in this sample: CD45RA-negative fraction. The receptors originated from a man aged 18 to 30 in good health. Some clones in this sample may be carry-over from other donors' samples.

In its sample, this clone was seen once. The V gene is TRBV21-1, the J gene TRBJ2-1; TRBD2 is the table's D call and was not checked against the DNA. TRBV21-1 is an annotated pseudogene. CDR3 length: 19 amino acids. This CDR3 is CASSPPCPWTDPYNEKQFF. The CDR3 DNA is TGTGCCAGCAGCCCTCCGTGCCCGTGGACTGACCCATACAATGAAAAGCAGTTCTTC.

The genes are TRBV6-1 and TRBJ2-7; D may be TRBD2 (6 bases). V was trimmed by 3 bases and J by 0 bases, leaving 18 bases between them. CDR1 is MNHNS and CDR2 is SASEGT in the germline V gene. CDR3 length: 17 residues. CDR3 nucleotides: TGTGCCAGCAGTGACGGGGCGGGACTGGTGAGCTCCTACGAGCAGTACTTC. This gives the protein CASSDGAGLVSSYEQYF.

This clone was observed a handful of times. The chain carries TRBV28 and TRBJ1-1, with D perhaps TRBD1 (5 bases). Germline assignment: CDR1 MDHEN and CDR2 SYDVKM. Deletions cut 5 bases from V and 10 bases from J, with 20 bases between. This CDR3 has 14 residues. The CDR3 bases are TGTGCCAGCAGTCTCCGGGACCCCTATCACGGAGCTTTCTTT. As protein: CASSLRDPYHGAFF. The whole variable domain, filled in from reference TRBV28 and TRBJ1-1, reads DVKVTQSSRYLVKRTGEKVFLECVQDMDHENMFWYRQDPGLGLRLIYFSYDVKMKEKGDIPEGYSVSREKKERFSLILESASTNQTSMYLCASSLRDPYHGAFFGQGTRLTVV.

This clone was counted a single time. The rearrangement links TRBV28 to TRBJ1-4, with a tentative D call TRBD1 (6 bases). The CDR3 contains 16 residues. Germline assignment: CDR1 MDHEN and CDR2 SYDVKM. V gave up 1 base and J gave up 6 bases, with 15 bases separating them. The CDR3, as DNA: TGTGCCAGCAGTTTATCAGGGGAGGGAATTTATGAAAAACTGTTTTTT. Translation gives CASSLSGEGIYEKLFF.

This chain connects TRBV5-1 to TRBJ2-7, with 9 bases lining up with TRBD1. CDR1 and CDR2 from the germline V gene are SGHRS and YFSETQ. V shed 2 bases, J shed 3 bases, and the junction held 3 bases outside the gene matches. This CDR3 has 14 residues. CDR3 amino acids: CASSLQGAGYEQYF. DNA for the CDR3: TGCGCCAGCAGCTTACAGGGGGCGGGCTACGAGCAGTACTTC.

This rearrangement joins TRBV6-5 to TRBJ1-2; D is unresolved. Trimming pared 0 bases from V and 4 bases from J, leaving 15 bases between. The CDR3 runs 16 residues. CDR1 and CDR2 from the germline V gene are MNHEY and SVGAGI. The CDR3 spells CASSYSWQIRGYGYTF. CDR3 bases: TGTGCCAGCAGTTACTCTTGGCAAATACGGGGCTATGGCTACACCTTC.

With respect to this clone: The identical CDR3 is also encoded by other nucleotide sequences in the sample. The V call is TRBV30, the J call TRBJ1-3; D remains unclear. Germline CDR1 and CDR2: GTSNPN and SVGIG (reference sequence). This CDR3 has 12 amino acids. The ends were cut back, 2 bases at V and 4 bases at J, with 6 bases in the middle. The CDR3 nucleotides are TGTGCCTGGAGTCCAAACGGAAACACCATATATTTT. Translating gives CAWSPNGNTIYF.

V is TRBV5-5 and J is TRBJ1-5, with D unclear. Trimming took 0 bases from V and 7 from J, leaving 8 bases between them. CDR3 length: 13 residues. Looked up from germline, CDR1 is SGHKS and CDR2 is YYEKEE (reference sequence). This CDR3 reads CASSLGEPQPQHF. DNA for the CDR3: TGTGCCAGCAGCTTGGGTGAACCCCAGCCCCAGCATTTT.

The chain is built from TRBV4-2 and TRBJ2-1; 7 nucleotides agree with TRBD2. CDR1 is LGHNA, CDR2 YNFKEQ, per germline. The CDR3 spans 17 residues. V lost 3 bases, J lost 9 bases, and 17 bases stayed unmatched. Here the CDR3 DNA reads TGTGCCAGCAGCCAGAACCCTGGGGGGGAGGGCCTGTCTGAGCAGTTCTTC. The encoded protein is CASSQNPGGEGLSEQFF.

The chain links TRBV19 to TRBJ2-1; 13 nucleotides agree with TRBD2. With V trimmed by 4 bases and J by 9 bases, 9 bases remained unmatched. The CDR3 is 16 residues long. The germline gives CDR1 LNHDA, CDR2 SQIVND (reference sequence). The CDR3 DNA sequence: TGTGCCAGTAGTACGGGACTAGCGGGGACCCTTGGTGAGCAGTTCTTC. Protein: CASSTGLAGTLGEQFF.

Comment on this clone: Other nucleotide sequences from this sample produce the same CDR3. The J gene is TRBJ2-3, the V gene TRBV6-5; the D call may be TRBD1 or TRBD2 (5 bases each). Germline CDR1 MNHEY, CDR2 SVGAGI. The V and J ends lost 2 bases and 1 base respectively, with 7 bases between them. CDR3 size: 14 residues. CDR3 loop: CASSYRDRTDTQYF. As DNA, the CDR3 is TGTGCCAGCAGTTACAGGGACCGCACAGATACGCAGTATTTT.

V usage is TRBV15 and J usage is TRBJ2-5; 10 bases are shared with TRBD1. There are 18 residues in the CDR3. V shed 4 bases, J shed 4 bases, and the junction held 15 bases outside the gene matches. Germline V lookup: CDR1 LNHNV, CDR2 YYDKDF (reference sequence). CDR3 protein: CATSTQRQGTGDPETQYF. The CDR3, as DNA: TGTGCCACCAGCACCCAGAGGCAAGGGACAGGGGATCCAGAGACCCAGTACTTC.

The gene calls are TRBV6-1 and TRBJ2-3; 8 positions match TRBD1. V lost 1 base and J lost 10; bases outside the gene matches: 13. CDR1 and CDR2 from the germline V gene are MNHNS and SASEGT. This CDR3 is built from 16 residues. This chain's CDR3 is CASSEGSTQGAMAQYF. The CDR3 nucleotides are TGTGCCAGCAGTGAAGGGAGTACCCAGGGGGCGATGGCGCAGTATTTT.

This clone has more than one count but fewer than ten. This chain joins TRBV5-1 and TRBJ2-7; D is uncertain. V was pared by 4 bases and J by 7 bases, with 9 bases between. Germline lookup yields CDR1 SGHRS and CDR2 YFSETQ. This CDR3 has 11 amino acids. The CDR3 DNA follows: TGCGCCAGCAGCCACGGTGGGGAGCAGTACTTC. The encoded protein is CASSHGGEQYF.

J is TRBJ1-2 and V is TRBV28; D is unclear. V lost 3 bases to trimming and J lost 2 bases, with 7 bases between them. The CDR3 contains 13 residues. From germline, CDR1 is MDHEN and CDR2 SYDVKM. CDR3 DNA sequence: TGTGCCAGCAGTTTTCCGCGCAACTATGGCTACACCTTC. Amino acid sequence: CASSFPRNYGYTF.

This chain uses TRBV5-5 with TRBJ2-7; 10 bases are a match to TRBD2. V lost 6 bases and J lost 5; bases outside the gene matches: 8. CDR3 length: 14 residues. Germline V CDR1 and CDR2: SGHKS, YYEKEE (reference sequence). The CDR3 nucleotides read TGTGCCAGCACCATTAGCGGGAGGTCCAACGAGCAGTACTTC. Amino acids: CASTISGRSNEQYF. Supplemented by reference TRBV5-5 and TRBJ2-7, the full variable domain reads DAGVTQSPTHLIKTRGQQVTLRCSPISGHKSVSWYQQVLGQGPQFIFQYYEKEERGRGNFPDRFSARQFPNYSSELNVNALLLGDSALYLCASTISGRSNEQYFGPGTRLTVT.

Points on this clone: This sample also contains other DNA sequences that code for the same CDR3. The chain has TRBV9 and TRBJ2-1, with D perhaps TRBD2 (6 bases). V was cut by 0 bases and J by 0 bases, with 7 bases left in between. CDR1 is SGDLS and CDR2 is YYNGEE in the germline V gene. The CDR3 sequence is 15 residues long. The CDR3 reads CASSVVADSYNEQFF. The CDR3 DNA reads TGTGCCAGCAGCGTAGTAGCGGACTCCTACAATGAGCAGTTCTTC.

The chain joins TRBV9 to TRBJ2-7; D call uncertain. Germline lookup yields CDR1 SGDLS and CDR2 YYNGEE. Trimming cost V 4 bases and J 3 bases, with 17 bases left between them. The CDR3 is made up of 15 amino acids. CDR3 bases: TGTGCCAGCAGCCCCCGCAGTCAGGAGTTCTACGAGCAGTACTTC. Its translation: CASSPRSQEFYEQYF.

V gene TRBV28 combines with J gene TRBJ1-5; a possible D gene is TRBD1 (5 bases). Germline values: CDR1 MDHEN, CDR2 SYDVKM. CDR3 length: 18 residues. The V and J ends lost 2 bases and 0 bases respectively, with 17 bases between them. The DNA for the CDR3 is TGTGCCAGCAGTTTACCGGCGGGGACGGTTTATAGCAATCAGCCCCAGCATTTT. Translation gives CASSLPAGTVYSNQPQHF.

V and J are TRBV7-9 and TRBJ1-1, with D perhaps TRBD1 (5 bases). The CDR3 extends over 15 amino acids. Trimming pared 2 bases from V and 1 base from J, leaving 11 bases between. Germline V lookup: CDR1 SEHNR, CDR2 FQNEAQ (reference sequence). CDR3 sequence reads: CASSLIGAWNTEAFF. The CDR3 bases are TGTGCCAGCAGCTTAATTGGGGCTTGGAACACTGAAGCTTTCTTT.

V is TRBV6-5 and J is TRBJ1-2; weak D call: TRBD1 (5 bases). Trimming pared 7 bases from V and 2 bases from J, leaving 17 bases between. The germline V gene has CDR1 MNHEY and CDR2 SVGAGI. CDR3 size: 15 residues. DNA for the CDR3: TGTGCCAGCACCCCCCTTGGGCAGGGCAACTATGGCTACACCTTC. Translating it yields CASTPLGQGNYGYTF.

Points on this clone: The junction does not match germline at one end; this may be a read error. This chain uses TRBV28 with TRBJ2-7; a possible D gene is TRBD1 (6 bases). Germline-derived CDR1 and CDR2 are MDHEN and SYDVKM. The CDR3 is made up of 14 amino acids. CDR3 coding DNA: TGTGTCAGCAGCCGACTCGGACAGCACTACGAGCAGTACTTC. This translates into CVSSRLGQHYEQYF.

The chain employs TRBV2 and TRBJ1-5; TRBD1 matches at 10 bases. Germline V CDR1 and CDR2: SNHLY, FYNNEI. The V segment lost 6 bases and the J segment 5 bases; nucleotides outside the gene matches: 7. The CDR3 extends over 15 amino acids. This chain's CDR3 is CASSQTTGGYQPQHF. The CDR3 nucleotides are TGTGCCAGCAGCCAGACGACAGGGGGCTATCAGCCCCAGCATTTT.

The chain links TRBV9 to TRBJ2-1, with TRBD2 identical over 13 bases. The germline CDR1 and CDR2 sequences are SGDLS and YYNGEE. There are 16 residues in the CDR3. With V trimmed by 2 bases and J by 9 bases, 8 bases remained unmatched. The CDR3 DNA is TGTGCCAGCAGCGTCGTGGGGACTAGCGGGAAGGGTGAGCAGTTCTTC. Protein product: CASSVVGTSGKGEQFF.

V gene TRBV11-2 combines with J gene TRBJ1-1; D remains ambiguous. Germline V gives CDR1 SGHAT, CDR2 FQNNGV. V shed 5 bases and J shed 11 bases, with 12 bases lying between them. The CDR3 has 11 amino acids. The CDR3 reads CASSAGLVAFF. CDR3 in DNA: TGTGCCAGCAGCGCCGGCCTAGTTGCTTTCTTT.

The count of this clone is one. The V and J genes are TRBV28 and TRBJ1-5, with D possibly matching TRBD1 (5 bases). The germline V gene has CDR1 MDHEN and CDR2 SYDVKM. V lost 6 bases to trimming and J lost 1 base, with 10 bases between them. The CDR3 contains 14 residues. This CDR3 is CASSAPGSNQPQHF. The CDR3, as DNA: TGTGCCAGCAGCGCCCCAGGGAGCAATCAGCCCCAGCATTTT.

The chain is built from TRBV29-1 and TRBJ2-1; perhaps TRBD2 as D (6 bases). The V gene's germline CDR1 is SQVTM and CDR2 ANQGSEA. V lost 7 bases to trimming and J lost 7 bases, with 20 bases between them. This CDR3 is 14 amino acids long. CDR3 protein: CSASGTPRGNEQFF. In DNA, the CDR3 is TGCAGCGCCTCAGGGACGCCCCGGGGGAATGAGCAGTTCTTC.

The CDR3: CASSSSPSGTTGELFF. DNA for the CDR3: TGTGCCAGCAGCTCCTCGCCTAGCGGGACCACCGGGGAGCTGTTTTTT. The chain employs TRBV7-3 and TRBJ2-2; 9 bases align to TRBD2. Germline V gene data show CDR1 as SGHTA and CDR2 as FQGTGA. The J segment lost 4 bases and the V segment lost 4 bases, leaving 7 bases of the junction unmatched. CDR3 length equals 16 residues.

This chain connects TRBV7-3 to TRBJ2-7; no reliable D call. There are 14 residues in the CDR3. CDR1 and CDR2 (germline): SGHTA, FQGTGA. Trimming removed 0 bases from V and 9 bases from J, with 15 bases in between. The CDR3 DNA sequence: TGTGCCAGCAGCTTAACGCGACTGGTGTCGGTGCAGTACTTC. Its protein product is CASSLTRLVSVQYF. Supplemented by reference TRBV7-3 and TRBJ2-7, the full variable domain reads GAGVSQTPSNKVTEKGKYVELRCDPISGHTALYWYRQSLGQGPEFLIYFQGTGAADDSGLPNDRFFAVRPEGSVSTLKIQRTERGDSAVYLCASSLTRLVSVQYFGPGTRLTVT.

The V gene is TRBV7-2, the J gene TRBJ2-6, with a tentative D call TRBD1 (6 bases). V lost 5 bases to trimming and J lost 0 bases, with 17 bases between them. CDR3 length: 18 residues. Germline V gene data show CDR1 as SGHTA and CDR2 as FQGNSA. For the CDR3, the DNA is TGTGCCAGCAGCCATAGGGGGAAAAAAAACTCTGGGGCCAACGTCCTGACTTTC. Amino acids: CASSHRGKKNSGANVLTF. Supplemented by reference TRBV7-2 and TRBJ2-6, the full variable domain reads GAGVSQSPSNKVTEKGKDVELRCDPISGHTALYWYRQSLGQGLEFLIYFQGNSAPDKSGLPSDRFSAERTGGSVSTLTIQRTQQEDSAVYLCASSHRGKKNSGANVLTFGAGSRLTVL.

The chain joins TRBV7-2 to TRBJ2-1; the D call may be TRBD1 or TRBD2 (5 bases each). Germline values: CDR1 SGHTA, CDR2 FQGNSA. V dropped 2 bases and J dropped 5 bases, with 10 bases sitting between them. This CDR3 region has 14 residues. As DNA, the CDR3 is TGTGCCAGCAGCTTACCCGGGGCCCACAATGAGCAGTTCTTC. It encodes CASSLPGAHNEQFF.